Reported below is one TCR beta chain. This sample was taken from a study of identical twins. TCRdb fed the 5' RACE reads into MiXCR, producing one record per CDR3 protein. Among some 730,000 distinct CDR3 sequences, 15% to 20% were seen once, and the ten largest hold over 10%. This CDR3 has 15 residues. Losses at the gene ends were 3 bases for V and 5 bases for J; bases not matched to a gene: 3. Germline V CDR1 and CDR2: ENHRY, SYGVKD. The same sample was also used in a study of T cells expressing NK-cell markers.

The receptor was isolated from a woman younger than 30 in good health. Input material: PBMCs. The rearrangement uses TRBV10-3 and TRBJ2-1; 11 bases fit TRBD2. The CDR3 DNA reads as TGTGCCATCAGTGACCGACTAGCGGGAAACAATGAGCAGTTCTTC. Translating gives CAISDRLAGNNEQFF.